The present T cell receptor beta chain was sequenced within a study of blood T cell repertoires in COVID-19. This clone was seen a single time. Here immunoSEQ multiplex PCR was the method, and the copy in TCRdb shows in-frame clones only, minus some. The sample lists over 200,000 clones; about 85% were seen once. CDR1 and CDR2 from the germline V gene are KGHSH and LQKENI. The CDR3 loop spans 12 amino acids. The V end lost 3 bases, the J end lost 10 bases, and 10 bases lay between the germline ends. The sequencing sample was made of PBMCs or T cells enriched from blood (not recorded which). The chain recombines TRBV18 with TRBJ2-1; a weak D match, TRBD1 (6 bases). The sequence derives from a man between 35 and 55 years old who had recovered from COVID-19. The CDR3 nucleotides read TGTGCCAGCTCACCGGGGGCGGAAGAGCAGTTCTTC. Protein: CASSPGAEEQFF. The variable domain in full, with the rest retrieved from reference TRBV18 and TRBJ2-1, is NAGVMQNPRHLVRRRGQEARLRCSPMKGHSHVYWYRQLPEEGLKFMVYLQKENIIDESGMPKERFSAEFPKEGPSILRIQQVVRGDSAAYFCASSPGAEEQFFGPGTRLTVL.